The 15 T cell receptor beta chains presented below share a single source sample, sequenced in a study of graft-versus-host responses after intestinal transplantation. Clones were read by immunoSEQ multiplex PCR, and TCRdb kept only the in-frame ones, dropping some. Among approximately 9,700 clones listed, roughly 96% were seen once. The material was bone marrow, obtained around 500 days after intestinal transplantation. All receptors derive from a human patient who received an intestinal transplant, so some T cells may come from the graft donor.

A single count supports this clone. The chain carries TRBV7-9 and TRBJ1-1; D uncertain. The ends were cut back, 3 bases at V and 5 bases at J, with 13 bases in the middle. The CDR3 has 14 amino acids. Germline-derived CDR1 and CDR2 are SEHNR and FQNEAQ (reference sequence). CDR3 in amino acids: CASSFRVPGTEAFF. The CDR3 region has the DNA TGTGCCAGCAGCTTTCGAGTCCCGGGGACTGAAGCTTTCTTT. Filled out from reference TRBV7-9 and TRBJ1-1, the complete variable domain reads DTGVSQNPRHKITKRGQNVTFRCDPISEHNRLYWYRQTLGQGPEFLTYFQNEAQLEKSRLLSDRFSAERPKGSFSTLEIQRTEQGDSAMYLCASSFRVPGTEAFFGQGTRLTVV.

J is TRBJ1-4 and V is TRBV15; D ambiguous. Germline V gene sequence: CDR1 LNHNV, CDR2 YYDKDF (reference sequence). V lost 3 bases, J lost 0 bases, and 11 bases lay in between. The CDR3 loop spans 16 amino acids. The CDR3 reads CATSRRLPATNEKLFF. CDR3 DNA sequence: TGTGCCACCAGCAGGAGGCTACCTGCAACTAATGAAAAACTGTTTTTT.

This sequence joins TRBV21-1 and TRBJ2-5. TRBV21-1 represents a pseudogene. The CDR3 is made up of 13 amino acids. The DNA of the CDR3 is TGTGCCAGCAGCCCTGGACCCAGAGAGACCCAGTACTTC. Translated, it gives CASSPGPRETQYF.

V gene TRBV11-2 combines with J gene TRBJ2-1; the D gene could be TRBD1 or TRBD2 (5 bases each). CDR1 SGHAT and CDR2 FQNNGV come from the germline V gene. Deletions cut 4 bases from V and 8 bases from J, with 12 bases between. The CDR3 sequence is 13 residues long. The CDR3 DNA follows: TGTGCCAGCAGCTCCACTAGGGGCGATGAGCAGTTCTTC. Amino acid sequence: CASSSTRGDEQFF.

This rearrangement joins TRBV6-5 to TRBJ1-2; D is uncertain. Looked up from germline, CDR1 is MNHEY and CDR2 is SVGAGI. The CDR3 covers 13 residues. Between the trimmed V and J ends, which lost 4 bases and 5 bases, there was a span of 11 bases. The CDR3 DNA sequence: TGTGCCAGCAGTTTGGGCAGGAATTATGGCTACACCTTC. Encoded protein: CASSLGRNYGYTF.

The J gene is TRBJ2-5, the V gene TRBV5-5; 7 positions agree with TRBD2. Germline-derived CDR1 and CDR2 are SGHKS and YYEKEE (reference sequence). There are 13 residues in the CDR3. The ends lost 4 bases at V and 2 bases at J; junction bases unmatched: 2. The CDR3 loop is CASSLGGQETQYF. CDR3 coding DNA: TGTGCCAGCAGCCTGGGGGGGCAAGAGACCCAGTACTTC.

With regard to this clone: The junction departs from germline at one end; a sequencing error may be responsible. The chain recombines TRBV10-3 with TRBJ2-7; 11 bases are a match to TRBD2. The CDR3 loop spans 15 amino acids. Germline V gene lookup returns CDR1 ENHRY and CDR2 SYGVKD. The DNA of the CDR3 is TGTGCCAGCAGTGTGGGACTAGCGGCAACCTACGAGCAGTACTTC. Translation gives CASSVGLAATYEQYF.

The chain employs TRBV2 and TRBJ1-5, with 7 bases that match TRBD1. The V gene's germline CDR1 is SNHLY and CDR2 FYNNEI. CDR3 length equals 16 residues. J lost 3 bases, V lost 2 bases, and 7 bases had no gene match. Here the CDR3 reads CASSETGQGVNQPQHF. DNA for the CDR3: TGTGCCAGCAGTGAAACGGGTCAGGGGGTCAATCAGCCCCAGCATTTT.

The rearrangement joins TRBV9 to TRBJ2-6, with TRBD1 matching over 7 bases. CDR1 and CDR2 from the germline V gene are SGDLS and YYNGEE. V lost 4 bases, J lost 0 bases, and 22 bases stayed unmatched. This CDR3 contains 22 residues. CDR3 protein: CASSTPKRDSRDPSSGANVLTF. CDR3 sequence (DNA): TGTGCCAGCAGCACACCAAAACGGGACAGCCGGGATCCTAGCTCTGGGGCCAACGTCCTGACTTTC.

The V call is TRBV7-2, the J call TRBJ2-7; D uncertain. The CDR3 extends over 15 amino acids. The germline V and J ends were trimmed by 1 base and 0 bases, with 10 bases remaining between them. The germline CDR1 and CDR2 sequences are SGHTA and FQGNSA. CDR3 residues: CASSLGRVSSYEQYF. CDR3 DNA: TGTGCCAGCAGCTTAGGACGGGTGAGCTCCTACGAGCAGTACTTC.

The chain uses TRBV18 and TRBJ1-1, with D perhaps matching TRBD1 (5 bases). Germline CDR1 reads KGHSH; CDR2 reads LQKENI. Trimming removed 2 bases from V and 4 bases from J, with 11 bases in between. The CDR3 has 14 residues. CDR3 nucleotide sequence: TGTGCCAGCTCACCAGCAGGGTCGAGCACTGAAGCTTTCTTT. It yields the protein CASSPAGSSTEAFF.

The chain links TRBV27 to TRBJ2-4, with D hard to call. The CDR3 is 15 residues long. From germline, CDR1 is MNHEY and CDR2 SMNVEV (reference sequence). V lost 5 bases and J lost 0, with 11 bases in between. The CDR3: CASSTTQLAKNIQYF. The CDR3 nucleotides are TGTGCCAGCAGTACCACACAGCTAGCCAAAAACATTCAGTACTTC.

The V call is TRBV23-1, the J call TRBJ2-3; D unclear. TRBV23-1 is placed among ORFs of uncertain function. The germline V and J ends were trimmed by 7 bases and 4 bases, with 21 bases remaining between them. The CDR3 spans 16 residues. In nucleotides, the CDR3 is TGCGCCAGCAATATGAGAACCTTTGGTATCGCAGATACGCAGTATTTT. Protein sequence: CASNMRTFGIADTQYF.

The chain combines TRBV5-3 with TRBJ1-2; D unclear. TRBV5-3 is known as an ORF, though its function is uncertain. V shed 8 bases and J shed 6 bases, with 20 bases lying between them. The CDR3 totals 14 residues. CDR3 nucleotide sequence: TGTGCCAGCAACCATCCCAACCCTGTGAATGGCTACACCTTC. Residues: CASNHPNPVNGYTF.

The chain employs TRBV30 and TRBJ1-2; possibly TRBD1 for D (6 bases). CDR3 length equals 12 residues. V lost 4 bases to trimming and J lost 2 bases, with 8 bases between them. In germline, CDR1 is GTSNPN, CDR2 SVGIG (reference sequence). This CDR3 is CAWTGENYGYTF. Here the CDR3 DNA reads TGTGCCTGGACAGGGGAGAACTATGGCTACACCTTC.